One sample yielded the 17 T cell receptor beta chains listed below, sequenced in a study of cytotoxic CD8 clonotypes in ibrutinib-treated CLL. This table comes from immunoSEQ multiplex PCR, and its TCRdb copy is limited to in-frame clones, with some not included. The table lists about 49,000 clones, approximately 50% of them singletons, with about 30% in the top ten. The sequencing used PBMCs, collected after 12 months of ibrutinib treatment. All receptors come from a human donor with chronic lymphocytic leukemia.

V and J are TRBV28 and TRBJ1-1; no clear D. The germline gives CDR1 MDHEN, CDR2 SYDVKM. CDR3 size: 15 residues. With 3 bases removed from V and 0 bases from J, the gap between germline ends came to 11 bases. The CDR3 here is CASSLPQLMNTEAFF. CDR3 in DNA: TGTGCCAGCAGTTTGCCACAGCTTATGAACACTGAAGCTTTCTTT.

This clone has more than one count but fewer than ten. The chain recombines TRBV5-1 with TRBJ2-5, with 10 bases identical to TRBD1. Per the germline V gene, CDR1 is SGHRS and CDR2 is YFSETQ. The CDR3 spans 13 residues. With 4 bases clipped from V and 5 bases from J, the junction kept 2 bases outside the gene matches. CDR3 amino acids: CASSQGQGETQYF. For the CDR3, the DNA is TGCGCCAGCAGCCAGGGACAGGGGGAGACCCAGTACTTC.

V usage is TRBV6-1 and J usage is TRBJ1-5; D ambiguous. CDR1 is MNHNS and CDR2 is SASEGT in the germline V gene. V lost 5 bases and J lost 3, with 14 bases in between. The CDR3 contains 15 residues. CDR3 sequence: CASSPNVHANQPQHF. The CDR3 nucleotides are TGTGCCAGCAGTCCAAACGTGCATGCCAATCAGCCCCAGCATTTT.

By share, this clone counts as medium-sized. This chain joins TRBV28 and TRBJ1-1; D may be TRBD1 (6 bases). Trimming removed 6 bases at V and 1 base at J, with 9 bases between. The CDR3 contains 13 residues. In germline, CDR1 is MDHEN, CDR2 SYDVKM. The CDR3 region is CASRLQGNTEAFF. As DNA, the CDR3 is TGTGCCAGCAGGCTACAGGGGAACACTGAAGCTTTCTTT.

The chain carries TRBV5-4 and TRBJ1-1, with 7 nucleotides matching TRBD1. The V and J ends lost 0 bases and 5 bases, in that order; junction bases with no gene match: 7. The CDR3 consists of 15 residues. Germline V CDR1 and CDR2: SGHNT, YYREEE (reference sequence). The CDR3 region has the DNA TGTGCCAGCAGCTTGGCCAGACAGGGATGGACTGAAGCTTTCTTT. As protein: CASSLARQGWTEAFF.

This rearrangement joins TRBV19 to TRBJ2-2; 12 nucleotides line up with TRBD2. Germline loops: CDR1 LNHDA, CDR2 SQIVND (reference sequence). The trim removed 1 base at V and 5 bases at J, leaving 2 bases unmatched. The CDR3 has 16 amino acids. CDR3 sequence: CASSIGLAGVTGELFF. The CDR3, as DNA: TGTGCCAGTAGTATAGGACTAGCGGGAGTTACCGGGGAGCTGTTTTTT.

This clone was detected only a few times. This rearrangement joins TRBV2 to TRBJ2-7; D is ambiguous. The CDR3 loop spans 14 amino acids. Per the germline V gene, CDR1 is SNHLY and CDR2 is FYNNEI. Deletions cut 1 base from V and 2 bases from J, with 9 bases between. In nucleotides, the CDR3 is TGTGCCAGCAGTGAAGGTCGGAATACCTACGAGCAGTACTTC. This translates into CASSEGRNTYEQYF. The full variable domain, completed using reference TRBV2 and TRBJ2-7, is EPEVTQTPSHQVTQMGQEVILRCVPISNHLYFYWYRQILGQKVEFLVSFYNNEISEKSEIFDDQFSVERPDGSNFTLKIRSTKLEDSAMYFCASSEGRNTYEQYFGPGTRLTVT.

The gene calls are TRBV18 and TRBJ1-1; D gene ambiguous. The CDR3 sequence is 12 residues long. CDR1 KGHSH and CDR2 LQKENI come from the germline V gene. V was cut by 3 bases and J by 0 bases, with 2 bases left in between. This CDR3 reads CASSPMNTEAFF. The CDR3 nucleotides are TGTGCCAGCTCACCGATGAACACTGAAGCTTTCTTT. The full variable domain, with the rest looked up from reference TRBV18 and TRBJ1-1, is NAGVMQNPRHLVRRRGQEARLRCSPMKGHSHVYWYRQLPEEGLKFMVYLQKENIIDESGMPKERFSAEFPKEGPSILRIQQVVRGDSAAYFCASSPMNTEAFFGQGTRLTVV.

The chain combines TRBV5-1 with TRBJ2-3; 9 bases fit TRBD2. With V trimmed by 2 bases and J by 6 bases, 13 bases remained unmatched. Germline loops: CDR1 SGHRS, CDR2 YFSETQ. This CDR3 region has 17 residues. The DNA for the CDR3 is TGCGCCAGCAGCTTAAAAGATAGCGGGAGATCATCGGATACGCAGTATTTT. Protein product: CASSLKDSGRSSDTQYF.

This chain uses TRBV6-6 with TRBJ2-7; 10 nucleotides match TRBD1. The CDR3 runs 15 residues. V lost 8 bases, J lost 5 bases, and 12 bases stayed unmatched. Germline CDR1 is MNHNY and CDR2 is SVGAGI (reference sequence). The CDR3 region has the DNA TGTGCCAGCGTCTCTCGGGACAGGGGTACCCACGAGCAGTACTTC. Its protein product is CASVSRDRGTHEQYF.

J is TRBJ1-1 and V is TRBV6-1; 8 bases are a match to TRBD1. The CDR3 runs 13 residues. Germline V lookup: CDR1 MNHNS, CDR2 SASEGT. V lost 7 bases to trimming and J lost 4 bases; unmatched junction nucleotides: 5. The CDR3 loop is CASTLTGATEAFF. CDR3 nucleotides: TGTGCCAGCACCCTGACAGGGGCCACTGAAGCTTTCTTT.

This clone was found a few times. The rearrangement links TRBV7-9 to TRBJ2-7; 12 bases align to TRBD2. J lost 6 bases, V lost 7 bases, and 4 bases had no gene match. Germline CDR1 SEHNR, CDR2 FQNEAQ (reference sequence). The CDR3 consists of 13 residues. CDR3 sequence: CASTSGRVSEQYF. CDR3 sequence (DNA): TGTGCCAGCACTAGCGGGAGGGTAAGCGAGCAGTACTTC.

The CDR3 reads CASSFTGIETEAFF. The CDR3 DNA reads TGCGCCAGCAGCTTTACAGGGATAGAGACTGAAGCTTTCTTT. The chain employs TRBV5-1 and TRBJ1-1; D perhaps matches TRBD1 (6 bases). The germline V and J ends were trimmed by 2 bases and 5 bases, with 13 bases remaining between them. The CDR3 consists of 14 residues. Per the germline V gene, CDR1 is SGHRS and CDR2 is YFSETQ.

The chain has TRBV10-3 and TRBJ1-1, with TRBD1 matching over 7 bases. Germline V CDR1 and CDR2: ENHRY, SYGVKD. The CDR3 loop spans 17 amino acids. J was trimmed by 1 base and V by 0 bases; bases with no gene match: 8. The CDR3 reads CAISESKGRTGNTEAFF. CDR3 in DNA: TGTGCCATCAGTGAGTCGAAAGGGAGGACAGGGAACACTGAAGCTTTCTTT.

The chain is built from TRBV6-6 and TRBJ1-5; D might be TRBD1 (5 bases). CDR3 length: 16 amino acids. With 0 bases removed from V and 3 bases from J, the gap between germline ends came to 12 bases. Per germline, CDR1 MNHNY and CDR2 SVGAGI (reference sequence). This chain's CDR3 is CASSYSGGAHNQPQHF. CDR3 nucleotide sequence: TGTGCCAGCAGTTACTCCGGAGGGGCCCACAATCAGCCCCAGCATTTT.

The chain recombines TRBV5-1 with TRBJ2-5; D is uncertain. Germline values: CDR1 SGHRS, CDR2 YFSETQ. The CDR3 is made up of 13 amino acids. V dropped 4 bases and J dropped 0 bases, with 7 bases sitting between them. CDR3: CASSPGYQETQYF. The CDR3 bases are TGCGCCAGCAGCCCCGGGTACCAAGAGACCCAGTACTTC.

The genes are TRBV2 and TRBJ2-3, with 7 nucleotides matching TRBD2. Germline V gene sequence: CDR1 SNHLY, CDR2 FYNNEI. Losses at the gene ends were 7 bases for V and 2 bases for J; bases not matched to a gene: 9. This CDR3 comprises 15 residues. CDR3 bases: TGTGCCAGCAAGGGAGGGGACTCCCCCACAGATACGCAGTATTTT. The encoded protein is CASKGGDSPTDTQYF.